These 17 T cell receptor beta chains share one sample of origin, sequenced in a study of T-cell reconstitution after alpha-beta-depleted transplantation in children. Researchers prepared the TCRbeta library using unique molecular identifiers, the study reports. TCRdb passed the PCR reads through MiXCR, listing each CDR3 protein once. The sample records 500,000 to 650,000 distinct CDR3 sequences, roughly an eighth being singletons. The input for sequencing was PBMCs, mostly from graft donor cells, taken 180 days after TCRalphabeta/CD19-depleted stem cell transplant. These receptors all come from a female patient aged 2-15 years who had a stem cell transplant for aplastic anemia, so the T cells may come from the graft donor.

The J gene is TRBJ1-2, the V gene TRBV5-1; TRBD1 is a possible D gene (6 bases). The germline V gene has CDR1 SGHRS and CDR2 YFSETQ. This CDR3 has 16 amino acids. Trimming took 2 bases from V and 6 from J, leaving 20 bases between them. The CDR3 region is CASSFLSQGSGNGYTF. The CDR3 nucleotides read TGCGCCAGCAGCTTCTTGAGTCAGGGGAGTGGAAATGGCTACACCTTC. The whole variable domain, filled in from reference TRBV5-1 and TRBJ1-2, reads KAGVTQTPRYLIKTRGQQVTLSCSPISGHRSVSWYQQTPGQGLQFLFEYFSETQRNKGNFPGRFSGRQFSNSRSEMNVSTLELGDSALYLCASSFLSQGSGNGYTFGSGTRLTVV.

This clonotype was seen at least ten times. This rearrangement joins TRBV12-3 or TRBV12-4 to TRBJ1-5; D is undetermined. V was trimmed by 3 bases and J by 7 bases, leaving 16 bases between them. CDR3 length: 15 amino acids. In DNA, the CDR3 is TGTGCCAGCAGTTTTGGCGGTGCCGTAGGGCAGCCCCAGCATTTT. This translates into CASSFGGAVGQPQHF.

In this sample, this clonotype turned up a few times. The chain carries TRBV11-2 and TRBJ2-7, with 11 bases that match TRBD1. V was pared by 5 bases and J by 5 bases, with 11 bases of the junction left unmatched. The CDR3 covers 16 residues. Per the germline V gene, CDR1 is SGHAT and CDR2 is FQNNGV. CDR3 sequence reads: CASSPWGRTGGNEQYV. In DNA form, the CDR3 reads TGTGCCAGCAGCCCCTGGGGGCGGACAGGGGGCAACGAGCAGTACGTC.

The chain couples TRBV12-5 to TRBJ1-6, with D unclear. This CDR3 spans 17 amino acids. Germline assignment: CDR1 LGHNT and CDR2 FRNRAP. V was trimmed by 5 bases and J by 0 bases, leaving 14 bases between them. Here the CDR3 reads CASGPEPGSSYNSPLHF. The CDR3 nucleotides read TGTGCTAGTGGTCCAGAGCCGGGGAGCTCCTATAATTCACCCCTCCACTTT. The whole variable domain, filled in from reference TRBV12-5 and TRBJ1-6, reads DARVTQTPRHKVTEMGQEVTMRCQPILGHNTVFWYRQTMMQGLELLAYFRNRAPLDDSGMPKDRFSAEMPDATLATLKIQPSEPRDSAVYFCASGPEPGSSYNSPLHFGNGTRLTVT.

This chain uses TRBV5-6 with TRBJ2-5, with no clear D. Germline lookup yields CDR1 SGHDT and CDR2 YYEEEE. The CDR3 consists of 13 residues. Trimming pared 0 bases from V and 3 bases from J, leaving 6 bases between. The CDR3 DNA reads as TGTGCCAGCAGCTTGGGTTGGAAAGAGACCCAGTACTTC. It encodes CASSLGWKETQYF.

The chain joins TRBV20-1 to TRBJ2-3, with D perhaps TRBD1 or TRBD2 (6 bases each). The CDR3 loop spans 13 amino acids. The germline V gene encodes CDR1 DFQATT and CDR2 SNEGSKA (reference sequence). The CDR3 region is CSGLGGNTDTQYF. The CDR3 DNA sequence: TGCAGCGGCCTGGGGGGCAACACAGATACGCAGTATTTT.

The J gene is TRBJ2-1, the V gene TRBV11-2; 11 bases map to TRBD2. Germline V gene lookup returns CDR1 SGHAT and CDR2 FQNNGV. Unmatched junction bases numbered 18, after V lost 5 bases and J lost 0 bases. There are 21 residues in the CDR3. CDR3 protein: CASSRKTPGLAERSSYNEQFF. In nucleotides, the CDR3 is TGTGCCAGCAGCCGAAAAACGCCGGGACTAGCGGAAAGAAGCTCCTACAATGAGCAGTTCTTC. Variable domain in full (rest from reference TRBV11-2 and TRBJ2-1): EAGVAQSPRYKIIEKRQSVAFWCNPISGHATLYWYQQILGQGPKLLIQFQNNGVVDDSQLPKDRFSAERLKGVDSTLKIQPAKLEDSAVYLCASSRKTPGLAERSSYNEQFFGPGTRLTVL.

The chain joins TRBV5-1 to TRBJ2-7; D not certain. The germline V gene encodes CDR1 SGHRS and CDR2 YFSETQ. Trimming shortened V by 5 bases and J by 3 bases, and 18 bases separated the two germline ends. The CDR3 runs 15 residues. Written as DNA, the CDR3 is TGCGCCAGCAGGCGGTCGGACGGCGGAATCTACGAGCAGTACTTC. Translating gives CASRRSDGGIYEQYF.

The chain links TRBV10-3 to TRBJ2-5; tentatively, D is TRBD1 or TRBD2 (7 bases each). This CDR3 has 14 amino acids. Germline values: CDR1 ENHRY, CDR2 SYGVKD. V dropped 10 bases and J dropped 5 bases, with 20 bases sitting between them. DNA of the CDR3: TGTGCCACCGCCGACAGGGCGGGAGAGGAGACCCAGTACTTC. It encodes CATADRAGEETQYF.

V and J are TRBV6-1 and TRBJ1-5, with TRBD1 matching 9 bases. Looked up from germline, CDR1 is MNHNS and CDR2 is SASEGT. V gave up 7 bases and J gave up 4 bases; unmatched junction bases: 5. The CDR3 totals 14 residues. The CDR3 nucleotides are TGTGCCAGCACCGGACAGGGGCCGAATCAGCCCCAGCATTTT. Its translation is CASTGQGPNQPQHF.

In this sample, this clonotype turned up a few times. The rearrangement joins TRBV28 to TRBJ1-2; no definite D call. The V gene's germline CDR1 is MDHEN and CDR2 SYDVKM. The V and J ends lost 4 bases and 7 bases respectively, with 16 bases between them. The CDR3 sequence is 14 residues long. Here the CDR3 reads CASSSLDRQAGYTF. In DNA form, the CDR3 reads TGTGCCAGCAGTTCCCTGGACCGGCAGGCTGGCTACACCTTC.

The V call is TRBV4-3, the J call TRBJ2-1; 9 bases line up with TRBD2. This CDR3 region has 19 residues. The germline V gene encodes CDR1 LGHNA and CDR2 YSLEER. The V gene end was trimmed by 0 bases and the J gene end by 3 bases; junction bases not matched to a gene: 12. This CDR3 reads CASSQDFSGRRTNYNEQFF. The DNA of the CDR3 is TGCGCCAGCAGCCAAGATTTCAGCGGGAGGAGAACCAACTACAATGAGCAGTTCTTC.

The table lists this clonotype with a few counts. The gene calls are TRBV6-5 and TRBJ2-1; 8 nucleotides align to TRBD1. Germline CDR1 reads MNHEY; CDR2 reads SVGAGI. The V segment lost 0 bases and the J segment 5 bases; nucleotides outside the gene matches: 6. This CDR3 has 16 amino acids. The CDR3 spells CASSYSGRGQNNEQFF. The CDR3 DNA sequence: TGTGCCAGCAGTTACTCGGGCAGGGGGCAAAACAATGAGCAGTTCTTC.

The chain joins TRBV29-1 to TRBJ1-4; TRBD1 matches at 8 bases. From germline, CDR1 is SQVTM and CDR2 ANQGSEA. V dropped 5 bases and J dropped 8; count of bases not matched to a gene: 7. The CDR3 length is 13 residues. DNA for the CDR3: TGCAGCGTTAGAGGGGCAGGGGGCGAAAAACTGTTTTTT. Translation: CSVRGAGGEKLFF.

The rearrangement links TRBV3-1 to TRBJ2-3, with a possible D match to TRBD2 (5 bases). The germline V gene encodes CDR1 LGHDT and CDR2 YNNKEL (reference sequence). This CDR3 is 13 amino acids long. V gave up 4 bases and J gave up 6 bases, with 11 bases separating them. The CDR3 here is CASSRSSYDTQYF. CDR3 DNA: TGTGCCAGCAGCCGCTCTAGCTACGATACGCAGTATTTT.

This clonotype has more than one count but fewer than ten. The chain joins TRBV29-1 to TRBJ2-3; no reliable D call. V lost 3 bases, J lost 11 bases, and 12 bases lay in between. From germline, CDR1 is SQVTM and CDR2 ANQGSEA. CDR3 length equals 11 residues. CDR3: CSVDRELRQYF. The CDR3, as DNA: TGCAGCGTTGATAGGGAATTAAGGCAGTATTTT.

This clonotype has just a few counts. The chain is built from TRBV10-3 and TRBJ2-7, with 9 bases lining up with TRBD1. This CDR3 is 15 amino acids long. The V and J ends lost 1 base and 6 bases, in that order; junction bases with no gene match: 7. The germline V gene encodes CDR1 ENHRY and CDR2 SYGVKD. CDR3: CAISEFGDRVGEQYF. The CDR3 DNA is TGTGCCATCAGTGAGTTTGGGGACAGGGTCGGCGAGCAGTACTTC.